These 17 T cell receptor beta chains originate from one sample sequenced in a study of blood T cell repertoires in COVID-19. Sequencing was performed with immunoSEQ multiplex PCR; in TCRdb, only in-frame clones are kept and a portion is missing. The sample has approximately 250,000 clones, about 91% seen once. Sequencing was performed on PBMCs or T cells enriched from blood (not recorded which). The receptor source for this set is a woman aged 40 to 50 with acute COVID-19.

The genes are TRBV2 and TRBJ1-5; TRBD1 matches at 9 bases. From germline, CDR1 is SNHLY and CDR2 FYNNEI. J was trimmed by 7 bases and V by 5 bases; bases with no gene match: 9. The CDR3 is 15 amino acids. The CDR3 DNA reads TGTGCCAGCAGTAACGGACAGGGGAGTGGACAGCCCCAGCATTTT. This translates into CASSNGQGSGQPQHF.

The CDR3 spells CSGQGGDTQYF. The CDR3 DNA reads TGCAGCGGACAGGGTGGAGATACGCAGTATTTT. The chain couples TRBV29-1 to TRBJ2-3; 7 bases are shared with TRBD1. Germline assignment: CDR1 SQVTM and CDR2 ANQGSEA. The J segment lost 5 bases and the V segment lost 7 bases, leaving 3 bases of the junction unmatched. The CDR3 contains 11 residues.

V is TRBV6-5 and J is TRBJ2-7; D possibly corresponds to TRBD1 (5 bases). V lost 8 bases and J 3 bases, leaving 11 bases between the germline ends. CDR1 is MNHEY and CDR2 is SVGAGI in the germline V gene. The CDR3 runs to 12 residues. The CDR3 nucleotides read TGTGCCAGCGGGGCAGCCATCTACGAGCAGTACTTC. Protein sequence: CASGAAIYEQYF.

This chain connects TRBV11-3 to TRBJ2-5; 9 bases line up with TRBD2. In germline, CDR1 is SGHNT, CDR2 YENEEA. The ends lost 9 bases at V and 5 bases at J; junction bases unmatched: 10. There are 14 residues in the CDR3. CDR3 loop: CASRWREGGETQYF. The CDR3 coding sequence is TGTGCCAGTCGATGGCGGGAGGGAGGCGAGACCCAGTACTTC.

The rearrangement joins TRBV7-2 to TRBJ2-3, with D perhaps TRBD2 (6 bases). The length of the CDR3 is 14 residues. With 3 bases removed from V and 2 bases from J, the gap between germline ends came to 9 bases. From germline, CDR1 is SGHTA and CDR2 FQGNSA. Written as DNA, the CDR3 is TGTGCCAGCAGCTTTAGCGGAACCACAGATACGCAGTATTTT. Protein: CASSFSGTTDTQYF.

This clone was seen more than once but under ten times. V and J are TRBV9 and TRBJ2-2; D perhaps matches TRBD2 (6 bases). The CDR3 has 15 amino acids. Trimming took off 3 bases at V and 6 bases at J, with 15 bases between the two ends. The germline V gene encodes CDR1 SGDLS and CDR2 YYNGEE. This chain's CDR3 is CASSAAGTLAGELFF. DNA of the CDR3: TGTGCCAGCAGCGCAGCCGGGACTTTGGCCGGGGAGCTGTTTTTT.

The chain joins TRBV3-1 (or the pseudogene TRBV3-2) to TRBJ2-1; the D gene is possibly TRBD2 (5 bases). Germline V gene sequence: CDR1 LGHDT, CDR2 YNNKEL (reference sequence). Trimming cost V 5 bases and J 5 bases, with 13 bases left between them. CDR3 length: 14 amino acids. DNA for the CDR3: TGTGCCAGCAGCTCCGGACTGGCGAACAATGAGCAGTTCTTC. Its protein is CASSSGLANNEQFF.

The J gene is TRBJ2-7, the V gene TRBV10-3; D gene ambiguous. The ends were cut back, 3 bases at V and 2 bases at J, with 8 bases in the middle. CDR3 length equals 13 residues. Germline V gene sequence: CDR1 ENHRY, CDR2 SYGVKD. The CDR3 region has the DNA TGTGCCATCAGTGACGACATCACCTACGAGCAGTACTTC. Amino acid sequence: CAISDDITYEQYF.

V is TRBV6-2 or TRBV6-3 and J is TRBJ1-5, with TRBD1 matching over 7 bases. Germline V gene lookup returns CDR1 MNHEY and CDR2 SVGEGT. V shed 5 bases and J 0 bases; nucleotides not matched to a gene: 16. The CDR3 is 19 residues long. The CDR3 nucleotides read TGTGCCAGCAGTGCGCTCCGGACAGGACCACTTTATAGCAATCAGCCCCAGCATTTT. Translating it yields CASSALRTGPLYSNQPQHF.

The table lists this clone with a count of one. V usage is TRBV7-2 and J usage is TRBJ2-5; TRBD2 matches at 8 bases. This CDR3 is 15 amino acids long. V was clipped by 0 bases and J by 2 bases; unmatched bases: 2. Germline CDR1 is SGHTA and CDR2 is FQGNSA. For the CDR3, the DNA is TGTGCCAGCAGCTTAGCCACTAGCGGACAAGAGACCCAGTACTTC. Its protein product is CASSLATSGQETQYF.

The rearrangement joins TRBV24-1 to TRBJ1-1, with 10 bases lining up with TRBD1. Germline V gene data show CDR1 as KGHDR and CDR2 as SFDVKD. The J segment lost 3 bases and the V segment lost 2 bases, leaving 11 bases of the junction unmatched. The CDR3 is 18 amino acids. The CDR3 loop is CATSDSTPGQGWDTEAFF. Here the CDR3 DNA reads TGTGCCACCAGTGATTCCACTCCGGGACAGGGGTGGGACACTGAAGCTTTCTTT.

The V call is TRBV5-1, the J call TRBJ1-3; possible D gene TRBD1, 5 bases. V shed 3 bases and J shed 9 bases, with 19 bases lying between them. Looked up from germline, CDR1 is SGHRS and CDR2 is YFSETQ. This CDR3 has 15 residues. For the CDR3, the DNA is TGCGCCAGCAGCTCCCACACAGGCGCCCAATCCACCATATATTTT. Amino acid sequence: CASSSHTGAQSTIYF.

The gene calls are TRBV2 and TRBJ1-2; TRBD1 matches at 9 bases. V trimming: 6 bases; J trimming: 2 bases; junction bases outside the gene matches: 7. CDR1 and CDR2 (germline): SNHLY, FYNNEI. The CDR3 has 15 amino acids. CDR3 in amino acids: CASREQGAGNYGYTF. CDR3 sequence (DNA): TGTGCCAGCAGGGAACAGGGGGCAGGGAACTATGGCTACACCTTC.

V gene TRBV30 combines with J gene TRBJ2-2; D might be TRBD2 (6 bases). Germline values: CDR1 GTSNPN, CDR2 SVGIG (reference sequence). This CDR3 contains 15 residues. Deletions cut 1 base from V and 4 bases from J, with 13 bases between. Here the CDR3 DNA reads TGTGCCTGGAGTGAGGAGGGGAAGGGCACCGGGGAGCTGTTTTTT. This gives the protein CAWSEEGKGTGELFF.

This clone was seen many times. CDR3: CAWRETGGGYGYTF. The CDR3 nucleotides are TGTGCCTGGAGGGAAACAGGGGGCGGCTATGGCTACACCTTC. The chain recombines TRBV30 with TRBJ1-2; 9 bases align to TRBD1. Germline values: CDR1 GTSNPN, CDR2 SVGIG (reference sequence). This CDR3 comprises 14 residues. The junction had 6 bases not matched to a gene; V was cut back by 3 bases and J by 4 bases. The full variable domain, its missing parts supplied by reference TRBV30 and TRBJ1-2, is SQTIHQWPATLVQPVGSPLSLECTVEGTSNPNLYWYRQAAGRGLQLLFYSVGIGQISSEVPQNLSASRPQDRQFILSSKKLLLSDSGFYLCAWRETGGGYGYTFGSGTRLTVV.

V and J are TRBV18 and TRBJ1-4, with 7 bases identical to TRBD1. Germline V gene sequence: CDR1 KGHSH, CDR2 LQKENI. The V and J ends lost 3 bases and 5 bases, in that order; junction bases with no gene match: 12. CDR3 length: 17 amino acids. The CDR3 coding sequence is TGTGCCAGCTCACCCCTCCCAACAGGGGCCCGAAATGAAAAACTGTTTTTT. Translation gives CASSPLPTGARNEKLFF.

This clone has a single count. Written as DNA, the CDR3 is TGTGCCAGCAGCTCGCCCCCAGCGGGAGGGGGAGATACGCAGTATTTT. It yields the protein CASSSPPAGGGDTQYF. The J gene is TRBJ2-3, the V gene TRBV5-4; 10 positions match TRBD2. The germline V gene has CDR1 SGHNT and CDR2 YYREEE (reference sequence). The V gene end was trimmed by 3 bases and the J gene end by 5 bases; junction bases not matched to a gene: 9. The CDR3 totals 16 residues.